The 4 T cell receptor beta chains in this list originate from one sample, sequenced in a study of cytomegalovirus exposure and HLA in healthy donors. The PCR ran on 60 Vbeta and 13 Jbeta primers. Data came from immunoSEQ multiplex PCR; TCRdb stores just in-frame clones and leaves some out. Here the sample spans under 200,000 clones, roughly 87% being singletons. Sample: PBMCs. The receptors come from a woman between 45 and 60 years old in good health and CMV-seronegative.

CDR3 sequence (DNA): TGCGCCAGCAGCCAACCCAGGGGTTGGAATGAGCAGTTCTTC. Amino acid sequence: CASSQPRGWNEQFF. The rearrangement links TRBV4-1 to TRBJ2-1, with D possibly being TRBD1 (6 bases). CDR1 MGHRA and CDR2 YSYEKL come from the germline V gene. V was clipped by 2 bases and J by 7 bases, with 12 bases between them. There are 14 residues in the CDR3.

The chain is built from TRBV7-2 and TRBJ2-1; possibly TRBD2 for D (6 bases). With 5 bases removed from V and 5 bases from J, the gap between germline ends came to 16 bases. Germline loops: CDR1 SGHTA, CDR2 FQGNSA. The CDR3 extends over 15 amino acids. The DNA for the CDR3 is TGTGCCAGCAGCCAACAATCCGGGAGCCACAATGAGCAGTTCTTC. The encoded protein is CASSQQSGSHNEQFF. The full variable domain, rest sourced from reference TRBV7-2 and TRBJ2-1, is GAGVSQSPSNKVTEKGKDVELRCDPISGHTALYWYRQSLGQGLEFLIYFQGNSAPDKSGLPSDRFSAERTGGSVSTLTIQRTQQEDSAVYLCASSQQSGSHNEQFFGPGTRLTVL.

This chain links TRBV20-1 with TRBJ2-1; D ambiguous. CDR1 DFQATT and CDR2 SNEGSKA come from the germline V gene (reference sequence). This CDR3 has 11 amino acids. Between the trimmed V and J ends, which lost 0 bases and 6 bases, there was a span of 3 bases. The CDR3: CSARDSNEQFF. The CDR3 bases are TGCAGTGCTAGAGACAGCAATGAGCAGTTCTTC.

V is TRBV7-9 and J is TRBJ1-1; 10 bases are a match to TRBD1. Germline lookup yields CDR1 SEHNR and CDR2 FQNEAQ (reference sequence). The CDR3 is 14 residues long. J gave up 2 bases and V 5 bases, and 2 bases lay outside the gene matches. The CDR3 is CASSRTGGNTEAFF. CDR3 DNA: TGTGCCAGCAGCAGGACAGGGGGTAACACTGAAGCTTTCTTT.